These T cell receptor beta chains were read from a single sample in a study of siplizumab effects on memory and regulatory T cells. Sequencing used immunoSEQ multiplex PCR; TCRdb keeps in-frame clones, though not all of them. The data show 90,000 to 120,000 clones, 93% seen once. The sequenced sample consisted of Tregs sorted from blood. The receptors derive from a human donor in good health. Each CDR3 is given with its conserved first and last residue.

V	J	CDR3
TRBV5-6	TRBJ2-1	CASSADRGNEQFF
TRBV10-3	TRBJ1-2	CAIRMTETYGYTF
TRBV29-1	TRBJ2-3	CSVDEGTDTQYF
TRBV15	TRBJ2-3	CATSRGLPYTDTQYF
TRBV2	TRBJ1-6	CASRYRDRGNSPLHF
TRBV7-9	TRBJ1-2	CASSPDRATYGYTF
TRBV30	TRBJ2-3	CAWSVTGLTDTQYF
TRBV5-1	TRBJ2-6	CASSFAPGANVLTF
TRBV20-1	TRBJ1-1	CSAGGDTEAFF
TRBV5-4	TRBJ1-2	CASSSQGEGGYTF
TRBV12-5	TRBJ2-1	CASGLVLSRAHNEQFF
TRBV6-6	TRBJ1-2	CASSNRQGNYGYTF
TRBV18	TRBJ2-7	CASSLSGGNYEQYF
TRBV5-4	TRBJ2-3	CASSASPHSMLFDTQYF
TRBV7-2	TRBJ2-3	CASSSRTHLSERARDTQYF
TRBV19	TRBJ1-2	CASSIIRTVESGYTF
TRBV11-2	TRBJ1-2	CASSLERGLGYTF
TRBV19	TRBJ2-1	CASSPTRRNEQFF
TRBV5-4	TRBJ2-5	CASSLGTEETQYF
TRBV5-3	TRBJ1-1	CARSFHTGGGGTEAFF
TRBV4-1	TRBJ2-2	CASSQDRANTGELFF
TRBV19	TRBJ2-2	CASSYWSAGDWTGELFF
TRBV6-5	TRBJ1-3	CASSYSTGGSGNTIYF
TRBV27	TRBJ1-3	CASRGAERNTIYF
TRBV7-9	TRBJ1-2	CASSRHRQGDNYGYTF
TRBV19	TRBJ2-2	CASSMTGGTGELFF
TRBV7-9	TRBJ1-1	CASSPRRGVLNTEAFF
TRBV5-1	TRBJ2-7	CASSLGRTRLAEQYF
TRBV19	TRBJ1-1	CASSTLRTGWNTEAFF
TRBV19	TRBJ1-1	CASSIEGKNTEAFF
TRBV7-6	TRBJ1-5	CASSSDRGQPQHF
TRBV7-8	TRBJ2-3	CASSLMGASTDTQYF
TRBV6-1	TRBJ1-5	CASSELRGGNQPQHF